Each of the 14 T cell receptor beta chains below was sequenced from the same sample in a study of CD8+CD57+ T cells in acquired aplastic anemia. All sequencing subjects had displayed CD8+CD57+ cell expansion on flow cytometry. The TCR beta profiling, which covered VDJ combination and CDR3 sequence, was carried out using genomic DNA as the template. One entry per CDR3 protein, called by TCRdb with MiXCR from the reads. The table lists about 180,000 distinct CDR3 sequences, about 44% of them singletons, with around 13% in the top ten. Sequenced sample: sorted CD4+, CD8+, or CD8+CD57+ T cells (not recorded which) from PBMCs. The source is a human donor with aplastic anemia.

This clonotype came up many times. V is TRBV20-1 and J is TRBJ2-6; no firm D call. Germline V gene sequence: CDR1 DFQATT, CDR2 SNEGSKA (reference sequence). With 4 bases removed from V and 2 bases from J, the gap between germline ends came to 6 bases. This CDR3 region has 13 residues. As DNA, the CDR3 is TGCAGTGCTACTAGACCTGGGGCCAACGTCCTGACTTTC. As protein: CSATRPGANVLTF.

The chain couples TRBV7-2 to TRBJ2-2; 7 bases are shared with TRBD1. This CDR3 is built from 16 residues. Germline lookup yields CDR1 SGHTA and CDR2 FQGNSA. The J segment lost 5 bases and the V segment lost 5 bases, leaving 11 bases of the junction unmatched. CDR3 loop: CASSPHGQVLTGELFF. The CDR3 DNA follows: TGTGCCAGCAGCCCACATGGACAGGTGTTGACCGGGGAGCTGTTTTTT.

The CDR3 sequence: CASSLVPNSDTQYF. DNA of the CDR3: TGTGCCAGCAGCTTAGTTCCTAACTCAGATACGCAGTATTTT. J is TRBJ2-3 and V is TRBV11-3; D is unresolved. Trimming left V 1 base short and J 4 bases short, with 9 bases between. This CDR3 contains 14 residues. Germline-derived CDR1 and CDR2 are SGHNT and YENEEA.

This clonotype was seen ten or more times. The chain has TRBV7-9 and TRBJ1-1, with a possible D match to TRBD1 (6 bases). The CDR3 extends over 15 amino acids. Germline CDR1 and CDR2: SEHNR and FQNEAQ (reference sequence). The ends were cut back, 5 bases at V and 3 bases at J, with 16 bases in the middle. CDR3 DNA sequence: TGTGCCAGCAGCGCGGGGAGGTCAGGGGACACTGAAGCTTTCTTT. It encodes CASSAGRSGDTEAFF.

This rearrangement joins TRBV4-2 to TRBJ2-7; 7 nucleotides line up with TRBD2. CDR1 LGHNA and CDR2 YNFKEQ come from the germline V gene. The length of the CDR3 is 15 residues. V trimming: 0 bases; J trimming: 2 bases; junction bases outside the gene matches: 4. The CDR3 protein is CASSQDIGGTYEQYF. In DNA form, the CDR3 reads TGTGCCAGCAGCCAAGATATCGGGGGGACCTACGAGCAGTACTTC.

The chain combines TRBV7-2 with TRBJ2-5; perhaps TRBD2 as D (5 bases). The germline V gene encodes CDR1 SGHTA and CDR2 FQGNSA. Trimming pared 7 bases from V and 11 bases from J, leaving 8 bases between. The CDR3 runs 9 residues. CDR3 in DNA: TGTGCCAGCACCGGGGAGCAGTACTTC. Residues: CASTGEQYF. Drawing the rest from reference TRBV7-2 and TRBJ2-5, the complete variable domain is GAGVSQSPSNKVTEKGKDVELRCDPISGHTALYWYRQSLGQGLEFLIYFQGNSAPDKSGLPSDRFSAERTGGSVSTLTIQRTQQEDSAVYLCASTGEQYFGPGTRLLVL.

This chain links TRBV29-1 with TRBJ2-3, with TRBD2 identical over 12 bases. The CDR3 has 16 residues. Germline values: CDR1 SQVTM, CDR2 ANQGSEA. Losses at the gene ends were 5 bases for V and 4 bases for J; bases not matched to a gene: 10. The DNA for the CDR3 is TGCAGCGTTCAGGGCGGCGCTAGCGGGAGGGCAGATACGCAGTATTTT. Its protein product is CSVQGGASGRADTQYF.

The sample holds many counts of this clonotype. The rearrangement links TRBV12-3 or TRBV12-4 to TRBJ2-5, with TRBD2 matching 8 bases. Germline trimming cut 3 bases from V and 3 bases from J; bases unmatched to any gene: 6. This CDR3 region has 15 residues. CDR3: CASSFNSGVKETQYF. In nucleotides, the CDR3 is TGTGCCAGCAGTTTCAATAGCGGGGTAAAAGAGACCCAGTACTTC.

In this sample, this clonotype turned up many times. V is TRBV5-1 and J is TRBJ2-2; D is perhaps TRBD1 (6 bases). V gave up 4 bases and J gave up 1 base, with 14 bases separating them. CDR3 size: 16 residues. CDR1 and CDR2 (germline): SGHRS, YFSETQ. The CDR3 DNA sequence: TGCGCCAGCAGCCCGAGGGGGACAAGGAACACCGGGGAGCTGTTTTTT. It encodes CASSPRGTRNTGELFF.

A remark on this clonotype: At one boundary the junction diverges from the germline segment, which might be a read error. This sequence joins TRBV15 and TRBJ2-7; D unresolved. The CDR3 has 13 residues. Germline lookup yields CDR1 LNHNV and CDR2 YYDKDF (reference sequence). The CDR3 loop reads CATSRDLLTSSHF. CDR3 nucleotide sequence: TGTGCCACCAGCAGAGATCTTCTGACGAGCAGTCACTTC.

The CDR3 DNA reads as TGTGCCATCAGTGGACCACAGGGAGCTAGCGGGAGAATCATACAAGCTTCAGATACGCAGTATTTT. Translating it yields CAISGPQGASGRIIQASDTQYF. The V and J genes are TRBV10-3 and TRBJ2-3; TRBD2 agrees at 10 bases. This CDR3 region has 22 residues. Germline V lookup: CDR1 ENHRY, CDR2 SYGVKD. V lost 4 bases, J lost 4 bases, and 26 bases stayed unmatched.

This clonotype appeared many times. The chain employs TRBV12-3 or TRBV12-4 and TRBJ1-6, with unresolved D. Trimming stripped 5 bases from V and 0 bases from J, with 5 bases between. This CDR3 is built from 14 residues. In nucleotides, the CDR3 is TGTGCCAGCAGTGTAAGCTCCTATAATTCACCCCTCCACTTT. It codes for CASSVSSYNSPLHF.

Remarks on this clonotype: A much larger clone lies one base from this, so it may be a read error. This chain links TRBV5-1 with TRBJ2-3, with D perhaps TRBD1 (6 bases). This CDR3 contains 15 residues. Germline CDR1 and CDR2: SGHRS and YFSETQ. DNA of the CDR3: TGCGCCAGCAGCTCAGGGAGAGGGGGAACAGGTACGCAGTATTTT. Translation: CASSSGRGGTGTQYF.

The sample holds many counts of this clonotype. The CDR3 nucleotides read TGTGCCAGCGCCAAGACGACAGGGCAGAATTCACCCCTCCACTTT. Its translation: CASAKTTGQNSPLHF. The genes are TRBV10-3 and TRBJ1-6; 7 bases match TRBD1. Germline V CDR1 and CDR2: ENHRY, SYGVKD. Trimming cost V 10 bases and J 7 bases; bases outside gene matches: 13. The length of the CDR3 is 15 residues.